This TCR beta chain was recovered during a study of blood T cell repertoires in COVID-19. As for the study in general: Samples of COVID-19 (acute and convalescent) were obtained from the United States, Italy and Spain.

In germline, CDR1 is KGHDR, CDR2 SFDVKD. Trimming removed 2 bases at V and 6 bases at J, with 6 bases between. The CDR3 has 12 residues. The protocol was immunoSEQ multiplex PCR, while the TCRdb copy is restricted to in-frame clones and leaves out a portion. The sample lists about 58,000 clones, about 90% occurring once. The material sequenced was peripheral blood. This clonotype was sampled from a man in his 60s with active COVID-19. The chain is built from TRBV24-1 and TRBJ2-5, with D unresolved. The CDR3 DNA sequence: TGTGCCACCAGTGATTACGAGAAGACCCAGTACTTC. Its protein product is CATSDYEKTQYF.